This T cell receptor (beta chain) stems from a study of control samples from healthy donors and cancer patients (dated by TCRdb to about 2020). Receptor libraries were prepared by the immunoSEQ multiplex PCR assay. The clones in this table, taken by TCRdb from immuneACCESS, are in-frame only. Not every clone is retained; where verified, under half of the shortfall comes from an unresolved V gene, and the cause of the rest is unknown. This sample lists about 130,000 clones; roughly 94% were detected once. The ten largest clonotypes hold approximately 15% of the sample. As regards this clone: Its antigen remains undetermined. Base-call qualities are not available, and no considerably larger clone is one nucleotide away.

Sequences were obtained from PBMCs. The source is a man in his sixties with colorectal cancer.

The sequenced DNA is TGTGCCAGCTCACCTAGGTATGGAGCCAACTCTGGAAACACCATATATTTT. This gives the protein CASSPRYGANSGNTIYF. The chain is made from TRBV18 and TRBJ1-3, with no confidently assigned D gene. Including cysteine and phenylalanine, the CDR3 has 17 amino acids. Only the CDR3 portion is preserved as DNA: 51 bases, with reading frame beginning at the first base. Trimming at the junction amounts to 3 bases on V and 0 bases on J, and the germline ends lie 15 bases apart. Per the germline V gene, KGHSH is the CDR1 and LQKENI is the CDR2. Where the CDR3 stops, the reference TRBV18 and TRBJ1-3 genes take over; the full variable domain is NAGVMQNPRHLVRRRGQEARLRCSPMKGHSHVYWYRQLPEEGLKFMVYLQKENIIDESGMPKERFSAEFPKEGPSILRIQQVVRGDSAAYFCASSPRYGANSGNTIYFGEGSWLTVV.